Listed below are T cell receptor beta chains from one sample, sequenced in a study of blood T cell repertoires in COVID-19. Repertoires were generated with immunoSEQ multiplex PCR, while TCRdb's copy carries only in-frame clones and drops some. In the table there are about 82,000 clones, about 73% of which are singletons. Sequencing was performed on peripheral blood. These receptors all come from a man aged 55 to 70 with COVID-19, enrolled during active disease. CDR3s include the opening cysteine and the closing phenylalanine or tryptophan. D genes are given only for firm matches. Some rows have no size entry. The others give once, few or many, or a class for an expanded clone.

>.|once|TRBJ1-4|TRBV19
CASRRGTNEKLFF
TGTGCCAGTAGAAGGGGGACTAATGAAAAACTGTTTTTT
>TRBD2|.|TRBJ2-3|TRBV4-2
CASSQDKSGGRDTQYF
TGTGCCAGCAGCCAAGATAAGAGCGGGGGGAGAGATACGCAGTATTTT
>TRBD2|.|TRBJ2-5|TRBV4-2
CASSGKSDSGGSHQETQYF
TGTGCCAGCAGCGGCAAGTCAGATAGCGGGGGGTCCCATCAAGAGACCCAGTACTTC
>.|once|TRBJ2-7|TRBV6-6
CASSPAYEQYF
TGTGCCAGCAGCCCCGCCTACGAGCAGTACTTC
>.|.|TRBJ1-4|TRBV3-1/TRBV3-2
CASSQGRGRGNEKLFF
TGTGCCAGCAGCCAAGGAAGGGGGAGGGGAAATGAAAAACTGTTTTTT
>TRBD2|.|TRBJ2-5|TRBV5-1
CASSLFGGEETQYF
TGCGCCAGCAGCTTGTTCGGGGGGGAAGAGACCCAGTACTTC
>.|.|TRBJ2-3|TRBV11-3
CASSPLRLSTDTQYF
TGTGCCAGCAGCCCCCTCCGGTTAAGCACAGATACGCAGTATTTT
>TRBD2|few|TRBJ2-1|TRBV9
CASSAGGPSYNEQFF
TGTGCCAGCAGCGCGGGGGGGCCCTCCTACAATGAGCAGTTCTTC
>TRBD1|many|TRBJ1-1|TRBV10-3
CAIRGDRVHDTEAFF
TGTGCCATCAGGGGGGACAGGGTGCACGACACTGAAGCTTTCTTT
>.|.|TRBJ2-2|TRBV10-3
CAISFGTQNTGELFF
TGTGCCATCAGTTTCGGGACACAGAACACCGGGGAGCTGTTTTTT
>.|few|TRBJ2-3|TRBV5-1
CASSLEAAHTDTQYF
TGCGCCAGCAGCTTGGAGGCAGCGCACACGGATACGCAGTATTTT
>TRBD2|.|TRBJ2-3|TRBV16
CASSPRRLAATDTQYF
TGTGCCAGCAGCCCCCGAAGACTAGCGGCCACAGATACGCAGTATTTT
>TRBD2|.|TRBJ2-5|TRBV7-9
CASTLKGAVLAGLETQYF
TGTGCCAGCACCCTAAAGGGGGCAGTACTAGCGGGACTTGAGACCCAGTACTTC
>.|.|TRBJ2-7|TRBV5-1
CASSLGEGVTYEQYF
TGCGCCAGCAGCTTGGGGGAAGGGGTCACCTACGAGCAGTACTTC
>.|once|TRBJ2-2|TRBV5-1
CASSLSGEGTGELFF
TGCGCCAGCAGCTTGTCAGGGGAGGGGACCGGGGAGCTGTTTTTT
>.|few|TRBJ2-2|TRBV12-3/TRBV12-4
CASSRGYTGELFF
TGTGCCAGCAGTAGGGGTTACACCGGGGAGCTGTTTTTT
>.|.|TRBJ1-6|TRBV28
CASKARDTTSPLHF
TGTGCCAGCAAGGCCCGGGACACAACATCACCCCTCCACTTT
>TRBD2|.|TRBJ2-7|TRBV19
CASSIGGGPYEQYF
TGTGCCAGTAGTATAGGCGGGGGACCCTACGAGCAGTACTTC
>.|.|TRBJ2-1|TRBV6-2/TRBV6-3
CASSAGPYVDFF
TGTGCCAGCAGCGCGGGCCCCTACGTGGATTTCTTC
>TRBD2|.|TRBJ2-7|TRBV11-2
CASSLGGLAWEQYF
TGTGCCAGCAGCTTAGGGGGACTAGCTTGGGAGCAGTACTTC
>TRBD2|.|TRBJ2-3|TRBV5-6
CASSSLAGATDTQYF
TGTGCCAGCAGCTCTCTAGCGGGGGCCACAGATACGCAGTATTTT
>.|.|TRBJ2-7|TRBV5-4
CASSRGGDEQYF
TGTGCCAGCAGCCGCGGGGGCGACGAGCAGTACTTC
>TRBD2|once|TRBJ2-1|TRBV6-1
CASSERLAAGNEQFF
TGTGCCAGCAGTGAAAGACTAGCGGCAGGCAATGAGCAGTTCTTC
>TRBD1|.|TRBJ1-4|TRBV18
CASSQTGTGVEKLFF
TGTGCCAGCTCACAAACCGGGACAGGGGTAGAAAAACTGTTTTTT
>TRBD2|.|TRBJ2-1|TRBV7-9
CASRPGTSEYNEQFF
TGTGCCAGCAGACCAGGGACTAGCGAATACAATGAGCAGTTCTTC
>.|few|TRBJ2-2|TRBV6-4
CASKLVANTGELFF
TGTGCCAGCAAACTAGTCGCGAACACCGGGGAGCTGTTTTTT
>TRBD1|.|TRBJ1-1|TRBV11-1
CASSSDRGWNTEAFF
TGTGCCAGCAGCTCAGACAGGGGATGGAACACTGAAGCTTTCTTT